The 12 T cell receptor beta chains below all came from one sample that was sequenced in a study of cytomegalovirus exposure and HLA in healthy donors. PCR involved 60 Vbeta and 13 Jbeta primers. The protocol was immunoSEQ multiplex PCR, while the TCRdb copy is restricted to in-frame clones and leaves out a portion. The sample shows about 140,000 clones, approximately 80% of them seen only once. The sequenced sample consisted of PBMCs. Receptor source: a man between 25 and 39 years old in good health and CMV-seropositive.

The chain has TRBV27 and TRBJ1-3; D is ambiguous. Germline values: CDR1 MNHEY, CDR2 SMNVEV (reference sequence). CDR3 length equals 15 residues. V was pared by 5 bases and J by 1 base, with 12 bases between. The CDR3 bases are TGTGCCAGCAGTCTCTCAGTGAATTCTGGAAACACCATATATTTT. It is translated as CASSLSVNSGNTIYF.

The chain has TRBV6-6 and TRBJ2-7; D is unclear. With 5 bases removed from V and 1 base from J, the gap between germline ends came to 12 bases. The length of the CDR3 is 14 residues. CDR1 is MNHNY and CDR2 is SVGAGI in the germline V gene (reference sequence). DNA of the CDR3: TGTGCCAGCAGTCCATCTCACAATTCCTACGAGCAGTACTTC. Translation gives CASSPSHNSYEQYF.

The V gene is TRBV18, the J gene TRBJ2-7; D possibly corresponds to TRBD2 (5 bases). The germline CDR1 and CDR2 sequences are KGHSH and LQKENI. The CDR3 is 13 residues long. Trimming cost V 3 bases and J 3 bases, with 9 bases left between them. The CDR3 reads CASSPGRDYEQYF. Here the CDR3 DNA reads TGTGCCAGCTCACCCGGACGGGACTACGAGCAGTACTTC. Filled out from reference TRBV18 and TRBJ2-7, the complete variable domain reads NAGVMQNPRHLVRRRGQEARLRCSPMKGHSHVYWYRQLPEEGLKFMVYLQKENIIDESGMPKERFSAEFPKEGPSILRIQQVVRGDSAAYFCASSPGRDYEQYFGPGTRLTVT.

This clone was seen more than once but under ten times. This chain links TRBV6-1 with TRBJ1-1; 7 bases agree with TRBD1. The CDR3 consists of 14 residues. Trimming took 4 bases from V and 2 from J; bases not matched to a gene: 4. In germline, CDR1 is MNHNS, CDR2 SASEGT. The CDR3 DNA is TGTGCCAGCAGTGTTGGGACAGACAACACTGAAGCTTTCTTT. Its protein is CASSVGTDNTEAFF.

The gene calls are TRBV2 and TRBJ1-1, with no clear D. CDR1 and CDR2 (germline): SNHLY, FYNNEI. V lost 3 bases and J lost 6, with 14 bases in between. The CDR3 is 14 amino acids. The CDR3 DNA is TGTGCCAGCAGTGAGACTACCGGGAGCGCTGAAGCTTTCTTT. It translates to CASSETTGSAEAFF.

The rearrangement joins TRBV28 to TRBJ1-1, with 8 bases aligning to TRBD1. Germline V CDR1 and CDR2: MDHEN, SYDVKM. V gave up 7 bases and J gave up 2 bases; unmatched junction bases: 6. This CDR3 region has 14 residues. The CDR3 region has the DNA TGTGCCAGCAACCCCGGGACAGGTAACACTGAAGCTTTCTTT. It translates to CASNPGTGNTEAFF.

The CDR3 protein is CASSSGRTYNEQFF. In nucleotides, the CDR3 is TGTGCCAGCAGCAGCGGGAGGACGTACAATGAGCAGTTCTTC. The J gene is TRBJ2-1, the V gene TRBV11-3; TRBD2 matches 9 bases. This CDR3 has 14 residues. Trimming at V came to 5 bases and at J to 4 bases, leaving 3 bases not matched to a gene. Germline CDR1 is SGHNT and CDR2 is YENEEA. Supplemented by reference TRBV11-3 and TRBJ2-1, the full variable domain reads EAGVVQSPRYKIIEKKQPVAFWCNPISGHNTLYWYLQNLGQGPELLIRYENEEAVDDSQLPKDRFSAERLKGVDSTLKIQPAELGDSAVYLCASSSGRTYNEQFFGPGTRLTVL.

CDR3 sequence: CASSSGTGASQAPLHF. DNA for the CDR3: TGTGCCAGCAGCTCCGGGACAGGGGCCTCTCAGGCACCCCTCCACTTT. The rearrangement uses TRBV7-2 and TRBJ1-6, with 10 bases aligning to TRBD1. The V gene end was trimmed by 4 bases and the J gene end by 11 bases; junction bases not matched to a gene: 11. The CDR3 covers 16 residues. CDR1 SGHTA and CDR2 FQGNSA come from the germline V gene.

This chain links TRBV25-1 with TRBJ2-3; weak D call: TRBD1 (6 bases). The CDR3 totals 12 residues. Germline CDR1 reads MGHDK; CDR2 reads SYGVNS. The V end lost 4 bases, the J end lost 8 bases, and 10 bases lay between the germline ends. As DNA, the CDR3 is TGTGCCAGCAGTGGGGACAAGGGTACGCAGTATTTT. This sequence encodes CASSGDKGTQYF.

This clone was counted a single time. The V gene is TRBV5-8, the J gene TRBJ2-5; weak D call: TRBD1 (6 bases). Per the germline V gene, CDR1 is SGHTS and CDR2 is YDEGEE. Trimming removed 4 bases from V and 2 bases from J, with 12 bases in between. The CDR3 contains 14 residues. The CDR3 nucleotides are TGTGCCAGCAGCCTCCGGGACACACAAGAGACCCAGTACTTC. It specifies CASSLRDTQETQYF. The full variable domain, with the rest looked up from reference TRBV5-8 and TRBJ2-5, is EAGVTQSPTHLIKTRGQQATLRCSPISGHTSVYWYQQALGLGLQFLLWYDEGEERNRGNFPPRFSGRQFPNYSSELNVNALELEDSALYLCASSLRDTQETQYFGPGTRLLVL.

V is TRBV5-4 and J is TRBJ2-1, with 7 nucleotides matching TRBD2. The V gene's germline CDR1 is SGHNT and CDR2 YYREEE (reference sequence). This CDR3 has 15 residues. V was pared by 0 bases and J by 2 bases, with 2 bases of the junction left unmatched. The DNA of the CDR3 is TGTGCCAGCAGCTTGGGACTAGCCGCCTACAATGAGCAGTTCTTC. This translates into CASSLGLAAYNEQFF.

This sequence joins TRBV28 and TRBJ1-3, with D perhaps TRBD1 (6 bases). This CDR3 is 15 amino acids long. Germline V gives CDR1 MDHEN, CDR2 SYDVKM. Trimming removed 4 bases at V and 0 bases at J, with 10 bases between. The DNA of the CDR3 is TGTGCCAGCAGTTCGCAGGGGTACTCTGGAAACACCATATATTTT. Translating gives CASSSQGYSGNTIYF.